Listed here are 21 T cell receptor beta chains from one sample, sequenced in a study of blood T cell repertoires in COVID-19. Assay: immunoSEQ multiplex PCR; the TCRdb copy retains only in-frame clones and omits some. The sample yields 80,000 to 90,000 clones, 75% to 90% seen once. The source material was peripheral blood. The receptors here all came from a man aged 80 or over with active or convalescent COVID-19.

The chain links TRBV15 to TRBJ2-7, with 9 nucleotides matching TRBD1. V lost 1 base and J lost 6; bases outside the gene matches: 4. This CDR3 is built from 14 residues. Germline V CDR1 and CDR2: LNHNV, YYDKDF (reference sequence). The DNA of the CDR3 is TGTGCCACCAGCAGAGGGGGACAGGGTCGCGAGCAGTACTTC. Its translation is CATSRGGQGREQYF.

V usage is TRBV7-2 and J usage is TRBJ1-6; 9 bases match TRBD1. After removal of 1 base from V and 6 bases from J, the junction contained 4 bases not matched to a gene. This CDR3 contains 16 residues. CDR1 and CDR2 from the germline V gene are SGHTA and FQGNSA. The CDR3 DNA reads TGTGCCAGCAGCTTAGAACAGGGGGCTTTTAATTCACCCCTCCACTTT. Translation: CASSLEQGAFNSPLHF.

This clone came up a few times. The chain has TRBV19 and TRBJ2-1; possible D gene TRBD2, 5 bases. The CDR3 sequence is 15 residues long. With 3 bases removed from V and 7 bases from J, the gap between germline ends came to 16 bases. Germline V gene data show CDR1 as LNHDA and CDR2 as SQIVND (reference sequence). The CDR3 region has the DNA TGTGCCAGTAGTATTCCTTGGCTAGCTGTGAATGAGCAGTTCTTC. Residues: CASSIPWLAVNEQFF. Supplemented by reference TRBV19 and TRBJ2-1, the full variable domain reads DGGITQSPKYLFRKEGQNVTLSCEQNLNHDAMYWYRQDPGQGLRLIYYSQIVNDFQKGDIAEGYSVSREKKESFPLTVTSAQKNPTAFYLCASSIPWLAVNEQFFGPGTRLTVL.

The chain links TRBV11-2 to TRBJ2-7; 11 bases map to TRBD2. V lost 2 bases to trimming and J lost 4 bases; unmatched junction nucleotides: 7. The CDR3 totals 16 residues. Germline loops: CDR1 SGHAT, CDR2 FQNNGV. This CDR3 is CASSLLVAGGAYEQYF. Written as DNA, the CDR3 is TGTGCCAGCAGCTTATTGGTAGCGGGGGGGGCGTACGAGCAGTACTTC.

This rearrangement joins TRBV3-1 (or the pseudogene TRBV3-2) to TRBJ2-2; 10 bases agree with TRBD2. This CDR3 has 15 residues. The J segment lost 6 bases and the V segment lost 2 bases, leaving 3 bases of the junction unmatched. The germline V gene has CDR1 LGHDT and CDR2 YNNKEL (reference sequence). This CDR3 is CASSQLSGRAGELFF. The CDR3 DNA follows: TGTGCCAGCAGCCAACTCAGCGGGAGGGCCGGGGAGCTGTTTTTT.

The chain is built from TRBV6-2 or TRBV6-3 and TRBJ2-7; possible D gene TRBD2, 5 bases. This CDR3 spans 14 amino acids. The germline V gene encodes CDR1 MNHEY and CDR2 SVGEGT. Trimming left V 5 bases short and J 3 bases short, with 14 bases between. The CDR3 sequence is CASSPMAAGYEQYF. The CDR3 nucleotides are TGTGCCAGCAGTCCCATGGCGGCGGGCTACGAGCAGTACTTC.

J is TRBJ1-5 and V is TRBV4-3; D is undetermined. Germline V gene lookup returns CDR1 LGHNA and CDR2 YSLEER. The CDR3 totals 14 residues. Between the trimmed V and J ends, which lost 3 bases and 7 bases, there was a span of 13 bases. The DNA for the CDR3 is TGCGCCAGCAGCCATGACACTTACGGCCAGCCCCAGCATTTT. Translation: CASSHDTYGQPQHF.

J is TRBJ2-1 and V is TRBV6-1, with TRBD1 matching over 7 bases. Per germline, CDR1 MNHNS and CDR2 SASEGT. CDR3 size: 15 residues. V lost 2 bases and J lost 6; bases outside the gene matches: 7. This CDR3 is CASSELQGVGNEQFF. Here the CDR3 DNA reads TGTGCCAGCAGTGAACTGCAGGGGGTAGGCAATGAGCAGTTCTTC.

This chain joins TRBV6-6 and TRBJ2-1; 8 bases are a match to TRBD2. The CDR3 is made up of 14 amino acids. V dropped 5 bases and J dropped 4; count of bases not matched to a gene: 4. Per germline, CDR1 MNHNY and CDR2 SVGAGI (reference sequence). The CDR3 protein is CASSTSGIYNEQFF. The CDR3 region has the DNA TGTGCCAGCAGTACTAGCGGTATTTACAATGAGCAGTTCTTC.

V is TRBV9 and J is TRBJ2-1, with D unresolved. V lost 4 bases and J lost 9, with 11 bases in between. Germline-derived CDR1 and CDR2 are SGDLS and YYNGEE. The CDR3 extends over 12 amino acids. The CDR3: CASSPLRGEQFF. In DNA form, the CDR3 reads TGTGCCAGCAGCCCACTCCGCGGTGAGCAGTTCTTC.

The V gene is TRBV7-3, the J gene TRBJ2-1; perhaps TRBD1 as D (5 bases). In germline, CDR1 is SGHTA, CDR2 FQGTGA. V gave up 4 bases and J gave up 6 bases, with 16 bases separating them. The CDR3 totals 15 residues. The CDR3 DNA follows: TGTGCCAGCAGCTCCCCAGGGCGCTGGGCCAATGAGCAGTTCTTC. Its translation: CASSSPGRWANEQFF.

The V call is TRBV19, the J call TRBJ1-3; no clear D gene. Germline V lookup: CDR1 LNHDA, CDR2 SQIVND (reference sequence). The germline V and J ends were trimmed by 6 bases and 8 bases, with 23 bases remaining between them. The CDR3 runs to 16 residues. In DNA form, the CDR3 reads TGTGCCAGTAGCCAGCAAGGGTCCGGACTGGTGCACACCATATATTTT. Translation: CASSQQGSGLVHTIYF.

V is TRBV29-1 and J is TRBJ2-7, with 12 positions matching TRBD2. This CDR3 region has 13 residues. Trimming at V came to 7 bases and at J to 9 bases, leaving 10 bases not matched to a gene. Germline V gene sequence: CDR1 SQVTM, CDR2 ANQGSEA. In nucleotides, the CDR3 is TGCAGCGCGAGACTAGCGGGGGCACTGGGGCAGTACTTC. Translated: CSARLAGALGQYF.

CDR3 in DNA: TGTGCCACCAGTGATTTTAACAGGGTGGGTGGCTACACCTTC. This sequence encodes CATSDFNRVGGYTF. V is TRBV24-1 and J is TRBJ1-2, with a weak D call TRBD1 (6 bases). V dropped 1 base and J dropped 7 bases, with 12 bases sitting between them. The CDR3 consists of 14 residues. From germline, CDR1 is KGHDR and CDR2 SFDVKD.

The chain couples TRBV20-1 to TRBJ1-1, with D uncertain. Germline CDR1 reads DFQATT; CDR2 reads SNEGSKA (reference sequence). The CDR3 consists of 11 residues. The V end was cut by 6 bases, the J end by 1 base, with 6 bases between. CDR3 in amino acids: CSARQNTEAFF. In DNA, the CDR3 is TGCAGTGCCAGACAGAACACTGAAGCTTTCTTT.

This clone appeared once. The V and J genes are TRBV5-1 and TRBJ1-2, with D perhaps matching TRBD1 (5 bases). The CDR3 extends over 15 amino acids. Trimming stripped 5 bases from V and 4 bases from J, with 18 bases between. Germline V gene sequence: CDR1 SGHRS, CDR2 YFSETQ. The CDR3 spells CASSPGHRQIYGYTF. In DNA form, the CDR3 reads TGCGCCAGCAGTCCTGGCCACCGACAGATCTATGGCTACACCTTC.

J is TRBJ2-1 and V is TRBV10-2; TRBD2 aligns across 8 bases. This CDR3 has 14 amino acids. The V gene end was trimmed by 2 bases and the J gene end by 8 bases; junction bases not matched to a gene: 5. Germline assignment: CDR1 WSHSY and CDR2 SAAADI. The CDR3 sequence is CASSEAGGGDEQFF. The CDR3 coding sequence is TGCGCCAGCAGTGAGGCGGGAGGCGGGGATGAGCAGTTCTTC.

The chain combines TRBV7-2 with TRBJ2-7, with TRBD1 as a possible D gene (6 bases). The germline gives CDR1 SGHTA, CDR2 FQGNSA. The ends were cut back, 0 bases at V and 7 bases at J, with 13 bases in the middle. This CDR3 has 14 residues. CDR3 in amino acids: CASSLAGGGYEQYF. Here the CDR3 DNA reads TGTGCCAGCAGCTTAGCTGGGGGCGGGTATGAGCAGTACTTC. The variable domain in full, with the rest retrieved from reference TRBV7-2 and TRBJ2-7, is GAGVSQSPSNKVTEKGKDVELRCDPISGHTALYWYRQSLGQGLEFLIYFQGNSAPDKSGLPSDRFSAERTGGSVSTLTIQRTQQEDSAVYLCASSLAGGGYEQYFGPGTRLTVT.

The chain is built from TRBV5-6 and TRBJ2-1; 10 bases align to TRBD1. CDR1 is SGHDT, CDR2 YYEEEE, per germline. The V segment lost 3 bases and the J segment 5 bases; nucleotides outside the gene matches: 5. The CDR3 loop spans 15 amino acids. In DNA form, the CDR3 reads TGTGCCAGCAGCTCCGACGGGACAGGGGACAATGAGCAGTTCTTC. This sequence encodes CASSSDGTGDNEQFF.

The rearrangement uses TRBV6-2 or TRBV6-3 and TRBJ1-1; D is unclear. Germline CDR1 is MNHEY and CDR2 is SVGEGT. The CDR3 contains 13 residues. The V end was cut by 5 bases, the J end by 4 bases, with 11 bases between. The CDR3 spells CASSTGRITEAFF. Here the CDR3 DNA reads TGTGCCAGCAGTACTGGGAGAATCACTGAAGCTTTCTTT.

V and J are TRBV11-3 and TRBJ1-1; TRBD1 matches at 9 bases. The CDR3 loop spans 16 amino acids. Germline V lookup: CDR1 SGHNT, CDR2 YENEEA. Trimming at V came to 4 bases and at J to 1 base, leaving 7 bases not matched to a gene. The CDR3 DNA reads as TGTGCCAGCAGCTCGGGACAGGGAAGGGAGAACACTGAAGCTTTCTTT. Protein sequence: CASSSGQGRENTEAFF.